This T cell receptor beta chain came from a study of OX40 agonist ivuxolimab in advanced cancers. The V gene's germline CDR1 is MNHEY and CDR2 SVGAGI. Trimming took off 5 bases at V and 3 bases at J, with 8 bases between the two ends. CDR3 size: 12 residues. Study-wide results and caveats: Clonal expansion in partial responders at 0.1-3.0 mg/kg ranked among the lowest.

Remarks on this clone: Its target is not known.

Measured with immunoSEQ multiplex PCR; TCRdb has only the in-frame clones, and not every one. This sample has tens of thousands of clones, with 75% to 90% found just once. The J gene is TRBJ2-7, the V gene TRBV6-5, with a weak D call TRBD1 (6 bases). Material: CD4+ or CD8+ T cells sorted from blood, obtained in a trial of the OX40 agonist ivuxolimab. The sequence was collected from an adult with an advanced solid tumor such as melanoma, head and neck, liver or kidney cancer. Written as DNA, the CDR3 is TGTGCCAGCAGTGTGGACAGCTACGAGCAGTACTTC. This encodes CASSVDSYEQYF.